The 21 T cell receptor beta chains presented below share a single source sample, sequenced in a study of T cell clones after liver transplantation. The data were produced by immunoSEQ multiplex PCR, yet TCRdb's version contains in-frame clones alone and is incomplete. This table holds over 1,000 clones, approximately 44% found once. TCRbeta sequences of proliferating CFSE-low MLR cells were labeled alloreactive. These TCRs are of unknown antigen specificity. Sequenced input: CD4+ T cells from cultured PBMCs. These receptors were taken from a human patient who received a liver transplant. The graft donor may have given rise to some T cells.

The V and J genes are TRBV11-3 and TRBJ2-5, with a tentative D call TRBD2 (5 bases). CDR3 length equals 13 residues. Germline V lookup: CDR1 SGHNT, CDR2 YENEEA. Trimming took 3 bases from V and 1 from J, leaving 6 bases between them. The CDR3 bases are TGTGCCAGCAGCTTCGGGATCCAAGAGACCCAGTACTTC. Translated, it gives CASSFGIQETQYF.

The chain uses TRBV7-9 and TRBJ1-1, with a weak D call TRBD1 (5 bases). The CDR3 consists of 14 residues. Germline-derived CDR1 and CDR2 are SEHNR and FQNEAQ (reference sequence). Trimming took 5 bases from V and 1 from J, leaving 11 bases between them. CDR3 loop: CASSPGSANTEAFF. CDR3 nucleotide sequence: TGTGCCAGCAGCCCAGGGTCAGCGAACACTGAAGCTTTCTTT.

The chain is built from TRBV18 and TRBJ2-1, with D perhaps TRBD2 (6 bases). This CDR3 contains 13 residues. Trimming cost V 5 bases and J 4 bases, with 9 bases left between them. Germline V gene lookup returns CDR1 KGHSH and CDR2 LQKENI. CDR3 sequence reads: CASSTGLYNEQFF. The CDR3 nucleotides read TGTGCCAGCTCAACCGGACTATACAATGAGCAGTTCTTC.

This CDR3 reads CASGGLAGAIGELFF. The CDR3 DNA reads as TGTGCCAGCGGGGGACTAGCGGGAGCTATCGGGGAGCTGTTTTTT. The rearrangement links TRBV2 to TRBJ2-2; 14 bases line up with TRBD2. The CDR3 is 15 amino acids. Germline V gene lookup returns CDR1 SNHLY and CDR2 FYNNEI. V was clipped by 8 bases and J by 7 bases; unmatched bases: 6.

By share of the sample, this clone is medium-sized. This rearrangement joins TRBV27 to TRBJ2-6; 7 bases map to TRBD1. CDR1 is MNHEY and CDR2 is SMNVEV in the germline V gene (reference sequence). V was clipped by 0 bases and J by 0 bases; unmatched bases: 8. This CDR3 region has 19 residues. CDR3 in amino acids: CASSLSGTDGLSGANVLTF. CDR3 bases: TGTGCCAGCAGTTTATCGGGGACAGATGGACTCTCTGGGGCCAACGTCCTGACTTTC.

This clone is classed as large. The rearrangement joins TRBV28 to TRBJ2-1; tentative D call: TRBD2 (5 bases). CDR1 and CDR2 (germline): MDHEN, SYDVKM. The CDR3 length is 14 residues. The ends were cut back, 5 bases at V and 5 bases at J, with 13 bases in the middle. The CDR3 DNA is TGTGCCAGCAGTCCCCCCGGGGTAGACAATGAGCAGTTCTTC. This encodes CASSPPGVDNEQFF.

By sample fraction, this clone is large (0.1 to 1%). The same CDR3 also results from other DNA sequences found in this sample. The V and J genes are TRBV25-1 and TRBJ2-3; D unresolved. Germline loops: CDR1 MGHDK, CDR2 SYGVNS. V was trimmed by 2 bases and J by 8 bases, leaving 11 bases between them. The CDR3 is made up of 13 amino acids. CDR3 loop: CASSEGFRGTQYF. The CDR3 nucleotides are TGTGCCAGCAGTGAAGGTTTCCGCGGTACGCAGTATTTT.

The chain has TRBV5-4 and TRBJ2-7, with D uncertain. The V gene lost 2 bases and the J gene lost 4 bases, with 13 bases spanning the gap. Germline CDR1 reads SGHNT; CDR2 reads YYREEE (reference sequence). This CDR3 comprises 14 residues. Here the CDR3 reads CASSLVGIQYEQYF. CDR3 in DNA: TGTGCCAGCAGCTTAGTAGGTATTCAGTACGAGCAGTACTTC.

The CDR3: CAQEQRCLGYEQYF. The CDR3 bases are TGTGCCCAAGAGCAGAGGTGTCTGGGCTACGAGCAGTACTTC. The chain has TRBV10-3 and TRBJ2-7; D unresolved. The CDR3 spans 14 residues. CDR1 is ENHRY and CDR2 is SYGVKD in the germline V gene. Trimming took 11 bases from V and 3 from J, leaving 20 bases between them.

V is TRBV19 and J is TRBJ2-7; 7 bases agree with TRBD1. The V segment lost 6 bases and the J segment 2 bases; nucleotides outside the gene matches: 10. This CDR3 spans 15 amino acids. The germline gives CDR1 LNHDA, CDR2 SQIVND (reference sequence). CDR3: CASRQGQNRAYEQYF. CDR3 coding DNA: TGTGCCAGTAGGCAGGGACAGAACCGTGCCTACGAGCAGTACTTC.

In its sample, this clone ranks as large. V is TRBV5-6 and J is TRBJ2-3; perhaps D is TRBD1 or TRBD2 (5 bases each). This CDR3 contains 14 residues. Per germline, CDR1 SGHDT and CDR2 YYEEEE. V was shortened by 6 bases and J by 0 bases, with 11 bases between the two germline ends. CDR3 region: CASNRRGSTDTQYF. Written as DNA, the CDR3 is TGTGCCAGCAATCGTCGGGGCAGCACAGATACGCAGTATTTT.

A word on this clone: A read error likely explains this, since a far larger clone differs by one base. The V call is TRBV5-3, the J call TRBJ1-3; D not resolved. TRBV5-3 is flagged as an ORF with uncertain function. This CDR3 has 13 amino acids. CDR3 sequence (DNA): TGTGCCAGCAGCTCCACTACTGGAAACACCATATATTTT. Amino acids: CASSSTTGNTIYF.

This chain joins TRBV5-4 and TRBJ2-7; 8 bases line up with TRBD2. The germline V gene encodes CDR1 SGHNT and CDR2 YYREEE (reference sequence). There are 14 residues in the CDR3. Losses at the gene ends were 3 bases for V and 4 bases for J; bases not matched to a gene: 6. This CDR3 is CASSWSGSEYEQYF. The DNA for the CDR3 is TGTGCCAGCAGCTGGAGCGGGAGTGAGTACGAGCAGTACTTC.

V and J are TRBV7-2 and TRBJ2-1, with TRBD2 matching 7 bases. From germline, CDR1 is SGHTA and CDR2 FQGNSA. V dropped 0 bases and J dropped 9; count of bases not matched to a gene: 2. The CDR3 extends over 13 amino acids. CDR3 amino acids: CASSLAKRGEQFF. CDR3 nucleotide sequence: TGTGCCAGCAGCTTAGCCAAGCGGGGTGAGCAGTTCTTC.

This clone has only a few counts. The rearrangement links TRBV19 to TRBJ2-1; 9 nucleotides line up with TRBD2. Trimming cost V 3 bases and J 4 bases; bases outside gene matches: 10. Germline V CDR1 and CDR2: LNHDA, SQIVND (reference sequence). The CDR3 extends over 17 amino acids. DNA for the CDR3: TGTGCCAGTAGTATGTATCGAGCGGGAGGTTCTTACAATGAGCAGTTCTTC. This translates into CASSMYRAGGSYNEQFF. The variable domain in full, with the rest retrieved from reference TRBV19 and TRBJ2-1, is DGGITQSPKYLFRKEGQNVTLSCEQNLNHDAMYWYRQDPGQGLRLIYYSQIVNDFQKGDIAEGYSVSREKKESFPLTVTSAQKNPTAFYLCASSMYRAGGSYNEQFFGPGTRLTVL.

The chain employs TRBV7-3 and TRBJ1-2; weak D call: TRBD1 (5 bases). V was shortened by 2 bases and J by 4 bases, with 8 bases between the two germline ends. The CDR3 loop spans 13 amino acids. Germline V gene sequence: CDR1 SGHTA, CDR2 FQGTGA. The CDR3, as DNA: TGTGCCAGCAGCTTAGCCCAGGGCTATGGCTACACCTTC. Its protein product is CASSLAQGYGYTF.

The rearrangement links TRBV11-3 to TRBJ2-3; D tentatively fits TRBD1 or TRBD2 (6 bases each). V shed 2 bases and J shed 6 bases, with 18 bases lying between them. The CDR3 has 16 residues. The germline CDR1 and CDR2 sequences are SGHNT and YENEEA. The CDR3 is CASSLNPTGAWDTQYF. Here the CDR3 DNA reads TGTGCCAGCAGCTTAAACCCTACGGGGGCGTGGGATACGCAGTATTTT.

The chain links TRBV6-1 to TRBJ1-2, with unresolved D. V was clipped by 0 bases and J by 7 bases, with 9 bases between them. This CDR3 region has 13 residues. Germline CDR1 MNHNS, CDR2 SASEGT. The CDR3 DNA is TGTGCCAGCAGTGAAGCCTTCGGGGTTGGCTACACCTTC. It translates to CASSEAFGVGYTF.

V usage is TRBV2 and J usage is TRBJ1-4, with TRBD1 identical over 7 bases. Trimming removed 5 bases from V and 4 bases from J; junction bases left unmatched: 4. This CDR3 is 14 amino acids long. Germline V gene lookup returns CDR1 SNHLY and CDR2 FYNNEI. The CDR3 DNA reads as TGTGCCAGCAGTCAGGACAGGAATAATGAAAAACTGTTTTTT. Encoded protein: CASSQDRNNEKLFF. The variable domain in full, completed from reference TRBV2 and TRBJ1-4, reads EPEVTQTPSHQVTQMGQEVILRCVPISNHLYFYWYRQILGQKVEFLVSFYNNEISEKSEIFDDQFSVERPDGSNFTLKIRSTKLEDSAMYFCASSQDRNNEKLFFGSGTQLSVL.

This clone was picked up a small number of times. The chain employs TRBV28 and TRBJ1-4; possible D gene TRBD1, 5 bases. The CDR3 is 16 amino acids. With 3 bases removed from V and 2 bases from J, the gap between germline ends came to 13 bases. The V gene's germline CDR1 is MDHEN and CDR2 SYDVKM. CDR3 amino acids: CASSFLQGSTNEKLFF. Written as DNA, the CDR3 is TGTGCCAGCAGTTTTCTCCAGGGAAGCACTAATGAAAAACTGTTTTTT.

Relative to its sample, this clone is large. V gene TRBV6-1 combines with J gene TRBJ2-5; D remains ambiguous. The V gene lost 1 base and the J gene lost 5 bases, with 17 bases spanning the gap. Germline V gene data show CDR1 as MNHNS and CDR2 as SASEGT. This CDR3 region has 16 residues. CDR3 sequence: CASSEGGWPSFETQYF. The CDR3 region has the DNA TGTGCCAGCAGTGAAGGTGGATGGCCGTCTTTCGAGACCCAGTACTTC.